What follows are 9 T cell receptor beta chains derived from one specimen sequenced in a study of human T cells and chemical hapten exposure listed by TCRdb under 2021. The time point label, read with the paper, signifies: pre-sensitization, week 0. Per the publication, the treatment or condition label means: therapeutic diphenylcyclopropenone sensitization with weekly scalp DPC. The protocol used for the library was RACE. Reads for this sample came from a NextSeq 500. The public sequencing data were trimmed at Q25 with fastp and processed into clonotypes with MiXCR by TCRdb, which kept only in-frame beta chains. Duplicate CDR3 protein sequences are folded into a single record with the most common DNA and genes. A total of approximately 100,000 distinct CDR3 sequences appear in this sample, 8% to 10% of them only once. More than 3% of the sample is held by the ten biggest clonotypes. The source material was whole blood, sampled in connection with sensitization to the hapten diphenylcyclopropenone (DPC). The receptor set was obtained from a woman aged 35 to 49 with alopecia areata. Some clones in this sample may be carry-over from other donors' samples.

This clonotype occurred a few times. The chain's CDR3 is CASSPDRDTEAFF. The DNA of the CDR3 is TGTGCCAGCAGTCCCGACAGAGACACTGAAGCTTTCTTT. The genes are TRBV6-2 or TRBV6-3 and TRBJ1-1; possible D gene TRBD1, 5 bases. The CDR3 sequence is 13 residues long. V was cut by 5 bases and J by 3 bases, with 10 bases left in between. CDR1 is MNHEY, CDR2 SVGEGT, per germline.

This clonotype was observed a handful of times. The rearrangement joins TRBV18 to TRBJ2-7; no clear D. Per germline, CDR1 KGHSH and CDR2 LQKENI. V dropped 2 bases and J dropped 0 bases, with 5 bases sitting between them. This CDR3 contains 13 residues. CDR3 nucleotide sequence: TGTGCCAGCTCACCATTAGCCTCCTACGAGCAGTACTTC. Its translation: CASSPLASYEQYF.

This clonotype was counted only a few times. This sequence joins TRBV2 and TRBJ2-1; D is possibly TRBD1 (6 bases). The germline V gene has CDR1 SNHLY and CDR2 FYNNEI. The CDR3 consists of 14 residues. V was shortened by 3 bases and J by 9 bases, with 15 bases between the two germline ends. The CDR3 DNA reads TGTGCCAGCAGTGACGGACAGCCGCTCGTTGAGCAGTTCTTC. Protein sequence: CASSDGQPLVEQFF.

The V and J genes are TRBV20-1 and TRBJ1-3; 7 positions agree with TRBD1. From germline, CDR1 is DFQATT and CDR2 SNEGSKA (reference sequence). The CDR3 is made up of 14 amino acids. V was pared by 4 bases and J by 4 bases, with 7 bases of the junction left unmatched. This chain's CDR3 is CSANRGAGGNTIYF. CDR3 DNA sequence: TGCAGTGCTAACAGGGGCGCGGGGGGAAACACCATATATTTT.

The sample holds a few counts of this clonotype. The chain carries TRBV27 and TRBJ2-1, with a tentative D call TRBD1 (7 bases). The CDR3 has 15 residues. V lost 5 bases and J 5 bases, leaving 16 bases between the germline ends. The germline gives CDR1 MNHEY, CDR2 SMNVEV (reference sequence). CDR3 in amino acids: CASSLEGAKNNEQFF. Written as DNA, the CDR3 is TGTGCCAGCAGTCTGGAGGGGGCCAAGAACAATGAGCAGTTCTTC.

J is TRBJ2-3 and V is TRBV29-1; no reliable D call. The V end lost 7 bases, the J end lost 2 bases, and 10 bases lay between the germline ends. Germline assignment: CDR1 SQVTM and CDR2 ANQGSEA. This CDR3 has 12 residues. CDR3 sequence (DNA): TGCAGCGCCCACGCCAACACAGATACGCAGTATTTT. This translates into CSAHANTDTQYF.

The chain uses TRBV7-2 and TRBJ1-2; D uncertain. CDR1 and CDR2 from the germline V gene are SGHTA and FQGNSA. The V and J ends lost 5 bases and 4 bases respectively, with 17 bases between them. This CDR3 region has 15 residues. DNA for the CDR3: TGTGCCAGCAGCCCATCCGGGCTAATCATCTATGGCTACACCTTC. Translated, it gives CASSPSGLIIYGYTF.

The chain combines TRBV4-1 with TRBJ1-1; D is possibly TRBD1 (5 bases). In germline, CDR1 is MGHRA, CDR2 YSYEKL. The length of the CDR3 is 15 residues. Trimming left V 2 bases short and J 0 bases short, with 10 bases between. As DNA, the CDR3 is TGCGCCAGCAGCCAAAAATTCAGGGTGAACACTGAAGCTTTCTTT. This codes for CASSQKFRVNTEAFF.

This clonotype was counted at least ten times. CDR3 in DNA: TGTGCCAGCAGCTCCCCCCCCGGGGCCAACGTCCTGACTTTC. Its translation is CASSSPPGANVLTF. This chain joins TRBV7-2 and TRBJ2-6; D gene unclear. This CDR3 is built from 14 residues. Germline assignment: CDR1 SGHTA and CDR2 FQGNSA. Between the trimmed V and J ends, which lost 4 bases and 4 bases, there was a span of 8 bases.